The clone carrying this T cell receptor (beta chain) was recorded only once. CDR3 length: 14 residues. The germline CDR1 and CDR2 sequences are SEHNR and FQNEAQ (reference sequence). V shed 3 bases, J shed 5 bases, and the junction held 4 bases outside the gene matches. The data originate from a study of blood T cell repertoires in COVID-19. Study as a whole: Sample material is recorded as cDNA or gDNA derived from T cells, B-cell-depleted T cells, or PBMCs.

The data were produced by immunoSEQ multiplex PCR, yet TCRdb's version contains in-frame clones alone and is incomplete. Of approximately 100,000 clones listed, about two thirds were seen once; the top ten hold roughly 0.9%. The chain is built from TRBV7-9 and TRBJ2-5, with TRBD1 identical over 9 bases. The sample consisted of peripheral blood. This clonotype was sampled from a human donor with acute or convalescent COVID-19. The donor label of this sample is uncertain. For the CDR3, the DNA is TGTGCCAGCAGCTTTAACAGGGGGCAGGAGACCCAGTACTTC. Its translation: CASSFNRGQETQYF.